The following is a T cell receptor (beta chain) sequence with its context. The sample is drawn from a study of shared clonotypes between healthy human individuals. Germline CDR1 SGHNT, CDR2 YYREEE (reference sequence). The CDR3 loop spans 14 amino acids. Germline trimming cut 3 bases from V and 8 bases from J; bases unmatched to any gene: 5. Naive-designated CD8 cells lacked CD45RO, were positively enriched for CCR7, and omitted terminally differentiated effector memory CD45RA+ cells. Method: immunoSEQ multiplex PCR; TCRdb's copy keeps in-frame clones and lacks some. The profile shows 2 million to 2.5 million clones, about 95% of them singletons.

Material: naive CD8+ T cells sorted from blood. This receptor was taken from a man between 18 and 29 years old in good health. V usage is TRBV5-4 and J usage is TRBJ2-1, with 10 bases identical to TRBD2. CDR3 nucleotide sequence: TGTGCCAGCAGCTCCCTAGCGGGGGACTATGAGCAGTTCTTC. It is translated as CASSSLAGDYEQFF.